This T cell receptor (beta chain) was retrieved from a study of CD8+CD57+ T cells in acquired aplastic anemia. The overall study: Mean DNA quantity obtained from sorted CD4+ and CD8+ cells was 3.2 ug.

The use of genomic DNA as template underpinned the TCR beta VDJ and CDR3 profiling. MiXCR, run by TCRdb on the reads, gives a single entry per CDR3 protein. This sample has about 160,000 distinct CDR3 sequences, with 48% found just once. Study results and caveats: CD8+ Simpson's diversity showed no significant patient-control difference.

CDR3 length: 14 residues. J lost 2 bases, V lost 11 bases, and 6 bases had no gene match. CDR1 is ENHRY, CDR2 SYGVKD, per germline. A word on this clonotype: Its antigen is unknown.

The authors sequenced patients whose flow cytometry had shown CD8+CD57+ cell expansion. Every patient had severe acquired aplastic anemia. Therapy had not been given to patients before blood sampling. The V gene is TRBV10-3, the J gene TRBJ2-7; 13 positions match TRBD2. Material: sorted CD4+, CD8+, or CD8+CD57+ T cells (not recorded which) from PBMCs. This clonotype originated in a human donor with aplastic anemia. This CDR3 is CAVGTSGETYEQYF. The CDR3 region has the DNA TGTGCCGTTGGGACTAGCGGGGAGACCTACGAGCAGTACTTC.